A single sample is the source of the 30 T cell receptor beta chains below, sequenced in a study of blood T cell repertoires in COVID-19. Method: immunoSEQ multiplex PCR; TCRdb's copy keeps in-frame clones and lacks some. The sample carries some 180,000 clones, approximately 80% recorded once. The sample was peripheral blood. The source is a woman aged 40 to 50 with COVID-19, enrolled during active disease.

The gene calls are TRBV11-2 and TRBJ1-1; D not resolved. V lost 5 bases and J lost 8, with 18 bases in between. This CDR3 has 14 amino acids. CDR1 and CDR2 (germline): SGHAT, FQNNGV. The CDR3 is CASSHFRGPGEAFF. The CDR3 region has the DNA TGTGCCAGCAGCCACTTCAGAGGCCCCGGGGAAGCTTTCTTT.

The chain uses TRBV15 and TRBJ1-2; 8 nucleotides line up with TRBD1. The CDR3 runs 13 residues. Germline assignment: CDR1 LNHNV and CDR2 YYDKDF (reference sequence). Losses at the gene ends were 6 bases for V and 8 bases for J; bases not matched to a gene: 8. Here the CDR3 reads CATRGIGQGGYTF. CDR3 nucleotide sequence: TGTGCCACCAGGGGGATCGGACAGGGCGGCTACACCTTC. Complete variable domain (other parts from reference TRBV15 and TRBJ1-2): DAMVIQNPRYQVTQFGKPVTLSCSQTLNHNVMYWYQQKSSQAPKLLFHYYDKDFNNEADTPDNFQSRRPNTSFCFLDIRSPGLGDTAMYLCATRGIGQGGYTFGSGTRLTVV.

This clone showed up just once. The CDR3 reads CASSLAGTGRTPELFF. DNA of the CDR3: TGTGCCAGCAGCCTAGCGGGGACAGGGAGGACCCCGGAACTGTTTTTT. This sequence joins TRBV11-2 and TRBJ1-4, with 9 bases identical to TRBD1. The germline V gene has CDR1 SGHAT and CDR2 FQNNGV. V lost 5 bases and J lost 12; bases outside the gene matches: 16. The CDR3 is 16 amino acids. Full variable domain (rest looked up from reference TRBV11-2 and TRBJ1-4): EAGVAQSPRYKIIEKRQSVAFWCNPISGHATLYWYQQILGQGPKLLIQFQNNGVVDDSQLPKDRFSAERLKGVDSTLKIQPAKLEDSAVYLCASSLAGTGRTPELFFGSGTQLSVL.

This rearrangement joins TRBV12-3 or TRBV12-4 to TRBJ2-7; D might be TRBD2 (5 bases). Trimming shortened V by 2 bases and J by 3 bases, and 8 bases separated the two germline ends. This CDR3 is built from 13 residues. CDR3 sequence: CASSLPSRYEQYF. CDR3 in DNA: TGTGCCAGCAGTTTACCTAGCCGCTACGAGCAGTACTTC.

In DNA, the CDR3 is TGTGCCAGCAGTTACTCGACAGGGGGGCACCAGCCCCAGCATTTT. Amino acid sequence: CASSYSTGGHQPQHF. This chain uses TRBV6-5 with TRBJ1-5; 9 positions match TRBD1. CDR1 and CDR2 (germline): MNHEY, SVGAGI. The CDR3 length is 15 residues. The V and J ends lost 0 bases and 7 bases, in that order; junction bases with no gene match: 4.

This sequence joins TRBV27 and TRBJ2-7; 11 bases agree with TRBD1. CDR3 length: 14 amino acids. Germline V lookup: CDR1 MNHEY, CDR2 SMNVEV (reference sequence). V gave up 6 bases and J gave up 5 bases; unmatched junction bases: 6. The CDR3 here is CASSPGTGGNEQYF. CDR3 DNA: TGTGCCAGCAGCCCCGGGACAGGGGGAAACGAGCAGTACTTC.

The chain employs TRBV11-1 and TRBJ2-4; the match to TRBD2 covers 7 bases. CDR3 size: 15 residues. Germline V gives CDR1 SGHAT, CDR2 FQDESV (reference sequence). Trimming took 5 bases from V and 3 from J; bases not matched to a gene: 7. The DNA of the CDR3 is TGTGCCAGCAGCCCTCGGGGGGTTGACAAAAACATTCAGTACTTC. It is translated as CASSPRGVDKNIQYF.

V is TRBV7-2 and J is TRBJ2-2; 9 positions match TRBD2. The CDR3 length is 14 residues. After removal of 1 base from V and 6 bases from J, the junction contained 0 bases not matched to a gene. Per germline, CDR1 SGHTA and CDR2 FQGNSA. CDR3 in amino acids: CASSLGLAAGELFF. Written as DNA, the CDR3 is TGTGCCAGCAGCTTAGGACTAGCGGCCGGGGAGCTGTTTTTT.

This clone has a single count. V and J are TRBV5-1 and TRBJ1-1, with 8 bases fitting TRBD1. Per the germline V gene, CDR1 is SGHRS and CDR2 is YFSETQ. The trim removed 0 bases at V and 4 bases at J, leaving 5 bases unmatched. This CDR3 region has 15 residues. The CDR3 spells CASSLGQGSGTEAFF. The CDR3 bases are TGCGCCAGCAGCTTGGGACAGGGGTCGGGCACTGAAGCTTTCTTT.

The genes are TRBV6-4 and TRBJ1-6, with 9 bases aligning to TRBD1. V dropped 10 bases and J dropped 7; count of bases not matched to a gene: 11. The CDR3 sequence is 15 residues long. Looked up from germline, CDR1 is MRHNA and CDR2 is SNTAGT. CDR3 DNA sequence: TGTGCCACCAGGGAGGGACAGGGACGGAATTCACCCCTCCACTTT. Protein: CATREGQGRNSPLHF.

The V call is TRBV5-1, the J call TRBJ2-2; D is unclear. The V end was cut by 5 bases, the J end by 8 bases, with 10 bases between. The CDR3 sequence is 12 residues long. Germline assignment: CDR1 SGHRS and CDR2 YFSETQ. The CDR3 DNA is TGCGCCAGCAGGATAGCCTCGGGGGAGCTGTTTTTT. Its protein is CASRIASGELFF.

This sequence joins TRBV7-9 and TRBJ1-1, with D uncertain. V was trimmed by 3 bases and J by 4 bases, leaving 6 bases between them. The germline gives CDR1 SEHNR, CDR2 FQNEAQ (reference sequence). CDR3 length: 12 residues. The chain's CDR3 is CASSFISTEAFF. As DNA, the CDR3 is TGTGCCAGCAGCTTCATTAGCACTGAAGCTTTCTTT.

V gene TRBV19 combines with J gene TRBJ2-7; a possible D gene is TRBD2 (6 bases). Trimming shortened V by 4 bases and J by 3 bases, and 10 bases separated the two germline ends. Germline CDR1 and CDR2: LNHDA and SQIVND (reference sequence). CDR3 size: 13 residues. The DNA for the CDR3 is TGTGCCAGTAGTAGCGGGAAACACTACGAGCAGTACTTC. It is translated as CASSSGKHYEQYF.

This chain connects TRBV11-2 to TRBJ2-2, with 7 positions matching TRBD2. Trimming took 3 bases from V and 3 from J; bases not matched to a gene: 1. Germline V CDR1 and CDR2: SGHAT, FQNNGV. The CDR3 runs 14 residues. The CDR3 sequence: CASSFLADTGELFF. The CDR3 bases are TGTGCCAGCAGCTTTCTAGCGGACACCGGGGAGCTGTTTTTT.

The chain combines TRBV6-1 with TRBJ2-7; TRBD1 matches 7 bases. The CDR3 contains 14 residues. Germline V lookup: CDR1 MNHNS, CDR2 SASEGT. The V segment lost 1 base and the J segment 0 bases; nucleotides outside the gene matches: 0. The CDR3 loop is CASSEGDSSYEQYF. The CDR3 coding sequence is TGTGCCAGCAGTGAAGGGGACAGCTCCTACGAGCAGTACTTC.

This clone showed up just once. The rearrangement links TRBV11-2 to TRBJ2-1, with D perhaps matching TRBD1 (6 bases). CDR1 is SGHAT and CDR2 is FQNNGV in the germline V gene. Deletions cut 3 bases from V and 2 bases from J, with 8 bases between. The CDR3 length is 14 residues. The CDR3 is CASSFGTTYNEQFF. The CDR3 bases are TGTGCCAGCAGCTTCGGGACAACCTACAATGAGCAGTTCTTC. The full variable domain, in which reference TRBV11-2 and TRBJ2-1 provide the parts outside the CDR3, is EAGVAQSPRYKIIEKRQSVAFWCNPISGHATLYWYQQILGQGPKLLIQFQNNGVVDDSQLPKDRFSAERLKGVDSTLKIQPAKLEDSAVYLCASSFGTTYNEQFFGPGTRLTVL.

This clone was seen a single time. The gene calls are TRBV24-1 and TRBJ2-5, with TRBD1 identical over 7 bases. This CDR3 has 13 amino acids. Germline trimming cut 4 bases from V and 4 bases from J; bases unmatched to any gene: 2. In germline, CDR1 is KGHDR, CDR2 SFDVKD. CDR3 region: CATSDWTGETQYF. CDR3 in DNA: TGTGCCACCAGTGACTGGACAGGAGAGACCCAGTACTTC.

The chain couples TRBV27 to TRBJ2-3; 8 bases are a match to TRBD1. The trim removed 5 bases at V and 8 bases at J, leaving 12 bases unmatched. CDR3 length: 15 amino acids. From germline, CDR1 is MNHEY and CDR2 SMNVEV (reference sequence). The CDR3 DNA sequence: TGTGCCAGCAGTCCGTACAGGGGGGAAGGTGGTACGCAGTATTTT. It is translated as CASSPYRGEGGTQYF.

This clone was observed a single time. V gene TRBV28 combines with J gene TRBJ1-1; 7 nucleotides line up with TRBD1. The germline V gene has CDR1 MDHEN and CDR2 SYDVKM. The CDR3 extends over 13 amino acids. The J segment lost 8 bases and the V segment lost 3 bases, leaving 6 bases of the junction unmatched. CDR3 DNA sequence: TGTGCCAGCAGTTTCCCTCGGACAGGCGAAGCTTTCTTT. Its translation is CASSFPRTGEAFF.

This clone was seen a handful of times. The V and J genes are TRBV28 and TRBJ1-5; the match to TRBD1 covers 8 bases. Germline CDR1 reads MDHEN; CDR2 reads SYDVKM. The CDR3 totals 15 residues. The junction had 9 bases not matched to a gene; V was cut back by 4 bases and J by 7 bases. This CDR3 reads CASSSDREEGQPQHF. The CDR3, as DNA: TGTGCCAGCAGTTCGGACAGGGAGGAAGGACAGCCCCAGCATTTT.

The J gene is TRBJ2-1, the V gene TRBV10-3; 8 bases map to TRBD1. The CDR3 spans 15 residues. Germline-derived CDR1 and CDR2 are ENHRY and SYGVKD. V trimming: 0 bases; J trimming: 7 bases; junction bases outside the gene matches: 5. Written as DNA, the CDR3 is TGTGCCATCAGTGAGTCGGAGACAGGGGCGAATGAGCAGTTCTTC. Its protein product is CAISESETGANEQFF.

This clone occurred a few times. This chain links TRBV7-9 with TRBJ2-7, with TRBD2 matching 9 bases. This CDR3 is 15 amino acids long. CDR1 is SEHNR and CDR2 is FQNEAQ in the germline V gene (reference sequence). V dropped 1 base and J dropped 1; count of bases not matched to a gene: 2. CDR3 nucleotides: TGTGCCAGCAGCTTAGTAAGCGGGAGGTCCTACGAGCAGTACTTC. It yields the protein CASSLVSGRSYEQYF.

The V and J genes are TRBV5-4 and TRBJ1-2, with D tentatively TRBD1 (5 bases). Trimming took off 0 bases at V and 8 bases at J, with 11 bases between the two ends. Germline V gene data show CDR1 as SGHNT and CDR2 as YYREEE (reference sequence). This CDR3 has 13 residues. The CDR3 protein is CASSLGGVLGYTF. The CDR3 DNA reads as TGTGCCAGCAGCTTGGGGGGGGTACTCGGCTACACCTTC.

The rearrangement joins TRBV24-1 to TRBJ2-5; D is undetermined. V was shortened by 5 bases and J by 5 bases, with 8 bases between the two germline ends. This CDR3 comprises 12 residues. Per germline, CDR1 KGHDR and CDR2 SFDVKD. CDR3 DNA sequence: TGTGCCACCAGTGGGTACGGGGAGACCCAGTACTTC. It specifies CATSGYGETQYF.

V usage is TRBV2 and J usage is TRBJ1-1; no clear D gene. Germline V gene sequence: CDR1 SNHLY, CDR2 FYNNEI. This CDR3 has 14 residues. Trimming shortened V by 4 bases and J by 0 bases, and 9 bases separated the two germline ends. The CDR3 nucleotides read TGTGCCAGCAGTGCGAGGCAGTTGAACACTGAAGCTTTCTTT. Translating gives CASSARQLNTEAFF.

The CDR3 DNA reads TGTGCCAGCAGTTTTGGCCAGCGGGGTGGGGAGCTGTTTTTT. Its protein is CASSFGQRGGELFF. The chain is built from TRBV27 and TRBJ2-2, with TRBD2 matching 7 bases. Germline V CDR1 and CDR2: MNHEY, SMNVEV (reference sequence). The trim removed 3 bases at V and 8 bases at J, leaving 6 bases unmatched. The CDR3 extends over 14 amino acids.

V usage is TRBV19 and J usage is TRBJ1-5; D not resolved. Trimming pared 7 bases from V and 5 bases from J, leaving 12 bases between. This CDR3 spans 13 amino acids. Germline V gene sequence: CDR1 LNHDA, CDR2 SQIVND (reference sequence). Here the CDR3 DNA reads TGTGCCAGTATGGCCCGACGGGATCAGCCCCAGCATTTT. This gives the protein CASMARRDQPQHF.

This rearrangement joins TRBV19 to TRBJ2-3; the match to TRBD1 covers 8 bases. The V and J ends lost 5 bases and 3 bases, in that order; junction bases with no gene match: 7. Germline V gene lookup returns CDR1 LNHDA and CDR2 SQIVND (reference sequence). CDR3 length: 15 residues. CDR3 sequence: CASSPRRQGTDTQYF. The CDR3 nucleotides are TGTGCCAGTAGTCCTCGACGACAGGGGACAGATACGCAGTATTTT.

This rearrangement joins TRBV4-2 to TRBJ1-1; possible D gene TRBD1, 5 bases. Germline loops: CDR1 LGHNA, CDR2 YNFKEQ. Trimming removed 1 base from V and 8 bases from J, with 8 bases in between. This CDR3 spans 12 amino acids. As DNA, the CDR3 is TGTGCCAGCAGCCAAGGGGGCAGGGAAGCTTTCTTT. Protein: CASSQGGREAFF.

CDR3 DNA: TGTGCCAGCAGCCTGGGTGCGGTCGGCACTGAAGCTTTCTTT. Amino acids: CASSLGAVGTEAFF. V usage is TRBV5-6 and J usage is TRBJ1-1; D is undetermined. Germline loops: CDR1 SGHDT, CDR2 YYEEEE. The CDR3 loop spans 14 amino acids. V was shortened by 4 bases and J by 4 bases, with 14 bases between the two germline ends.